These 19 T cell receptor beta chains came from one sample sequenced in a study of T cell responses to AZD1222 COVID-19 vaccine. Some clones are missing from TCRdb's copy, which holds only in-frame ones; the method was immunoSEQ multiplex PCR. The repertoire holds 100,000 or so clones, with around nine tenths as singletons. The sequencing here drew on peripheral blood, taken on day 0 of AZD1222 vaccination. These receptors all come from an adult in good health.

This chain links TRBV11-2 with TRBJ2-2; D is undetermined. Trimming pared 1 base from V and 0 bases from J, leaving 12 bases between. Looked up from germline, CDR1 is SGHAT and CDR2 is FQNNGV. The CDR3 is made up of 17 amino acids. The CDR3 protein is CASSLAGRPANTGELFF. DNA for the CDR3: TGTGCCAGCAGCTTAGCCGGACGTCCCGCGAACACCGGGGAGCTGTTTTTT. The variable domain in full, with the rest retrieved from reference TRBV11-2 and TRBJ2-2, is EAGVAQSPRYKIIEKRQSVAFWCNPISGHATLYWYQQILGQGPKLLIQFQNNGVVDDSQLPKDRFSAERLKGVDSTLKIQPAKLEDSAVYLCASSLAGRPANTGELFFGEGSRLTVL.

As DNA, the CDR3 is TGTGCCAGCAGCTTCCGGGGGATTCTAGCCAAAAACATTCAGTACTTC. Its translation: CASSFRGILAKNIQYF. The chain has TRBV5-6 and TRBJ2-4; D perhaps matches TRBD2 (6 bases). Germline V lookup: CDR1 SGHDT, CDR2 YYEEEE. V was clipped by 2 bases and J by 0 bases, with 12 bases between them. This CDR3 region has 16 residues.

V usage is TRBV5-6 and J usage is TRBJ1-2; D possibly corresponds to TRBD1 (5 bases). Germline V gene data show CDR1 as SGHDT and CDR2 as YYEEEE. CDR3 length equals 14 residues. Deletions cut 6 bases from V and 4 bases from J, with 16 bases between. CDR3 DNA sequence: TGTGCCAGCATCGTTTGGGGGGAGGTCTATGGCTACACCTTC. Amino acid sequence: CASIVWGEVYGYTF.

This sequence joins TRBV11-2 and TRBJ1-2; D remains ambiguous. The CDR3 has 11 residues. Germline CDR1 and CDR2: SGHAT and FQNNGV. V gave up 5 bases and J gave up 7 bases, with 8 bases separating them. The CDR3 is CASSLRFGYTF. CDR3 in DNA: TGTGCCAGCAGCCTTCGATTTGGCTACACCTTC.

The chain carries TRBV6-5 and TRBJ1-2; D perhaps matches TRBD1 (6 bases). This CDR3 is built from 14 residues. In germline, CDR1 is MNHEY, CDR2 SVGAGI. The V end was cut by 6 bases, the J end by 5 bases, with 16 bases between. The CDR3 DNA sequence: TGTGCCAGCAGACCCACAGGGATTCAGTATGGCTACACCTTC. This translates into CASRPTGIQYGYTF.

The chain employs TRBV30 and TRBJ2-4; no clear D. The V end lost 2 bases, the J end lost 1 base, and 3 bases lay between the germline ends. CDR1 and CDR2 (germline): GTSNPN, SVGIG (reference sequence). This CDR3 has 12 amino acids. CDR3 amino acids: CAWSNAKNIQYF. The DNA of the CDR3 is TGTGCCTGGAGTAATGCCAAAAACATTCAGTACTTC.

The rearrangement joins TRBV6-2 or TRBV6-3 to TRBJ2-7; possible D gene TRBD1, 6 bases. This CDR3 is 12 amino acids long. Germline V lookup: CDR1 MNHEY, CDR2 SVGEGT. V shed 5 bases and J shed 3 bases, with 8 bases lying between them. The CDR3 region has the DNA TGTGCCAGCAGTCGGGACATCTACGAGCAGTACGTC. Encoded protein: CASSRDIYEQYV.

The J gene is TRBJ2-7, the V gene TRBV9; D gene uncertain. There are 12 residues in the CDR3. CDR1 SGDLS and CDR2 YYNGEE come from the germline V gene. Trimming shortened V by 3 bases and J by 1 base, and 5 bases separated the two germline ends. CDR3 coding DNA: TGTGCCAGCAGCGCTTCTTCCTACGAGCAGTACTTC. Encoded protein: CASSASSYEQYF.

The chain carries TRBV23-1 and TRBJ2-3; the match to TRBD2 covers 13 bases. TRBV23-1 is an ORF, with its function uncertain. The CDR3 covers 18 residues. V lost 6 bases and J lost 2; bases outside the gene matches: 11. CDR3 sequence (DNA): TGCGCCAGCAGCCCGGGACTAGCGGGAAGAGGGGTCACAGATACGCAGTATTTT. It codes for CASSPGLAGRGVTDTQYF.

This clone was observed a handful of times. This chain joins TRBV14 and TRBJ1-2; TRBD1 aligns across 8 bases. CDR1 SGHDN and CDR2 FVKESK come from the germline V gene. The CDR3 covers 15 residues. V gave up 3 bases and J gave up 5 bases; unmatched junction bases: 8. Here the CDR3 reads CASSQKTGVEYGYTF. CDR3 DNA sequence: TGTGCCAGCAGCCAGAAGACAGGGGTTGAATATGGCTACACCTTC.

The CDR3 DNA is TGTGCCAGTAAACGTTTCGTGGAGGCGAACACTGAAGCTTTCTTT. Translation: CASKRFVEANTEAFF. The J gene is TRBJ1-1, the V gene TRBV19; D gene unclear. The ends were cut back, 7 bases at V and 1 base at J, with 16 bases in the middle. CDR1 and CDR2 (germline): LNHDA, SQIVND (reference sequence). This CDR3 is 15 amino acids long.

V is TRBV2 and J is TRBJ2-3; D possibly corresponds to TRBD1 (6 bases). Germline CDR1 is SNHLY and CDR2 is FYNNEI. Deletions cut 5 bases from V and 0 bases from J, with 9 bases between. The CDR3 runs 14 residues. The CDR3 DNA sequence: TGTGCCAGCAGTTTACAGGGAAGCACAGATACGCAGTATTTT. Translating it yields CASSLQGSTDTQYF.

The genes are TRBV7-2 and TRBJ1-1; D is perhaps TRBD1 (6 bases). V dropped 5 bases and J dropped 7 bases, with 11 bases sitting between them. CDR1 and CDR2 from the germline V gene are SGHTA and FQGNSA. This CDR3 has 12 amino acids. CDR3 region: CASSPQGGEAFF. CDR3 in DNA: TGTGCCAGCAGCCCCCAAGGGGGTGAAGCTTTCTTT.

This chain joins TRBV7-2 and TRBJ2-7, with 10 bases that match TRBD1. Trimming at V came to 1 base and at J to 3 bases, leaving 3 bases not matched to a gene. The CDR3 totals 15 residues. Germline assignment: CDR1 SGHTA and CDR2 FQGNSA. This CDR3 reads CASSLEGDRGYEQYF. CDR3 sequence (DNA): TGTGCCAGCAGCTTAGAGGGGGACAGGGGCTACGAGCAGTACTTC.

CDR3 bases: TGTGCCAGCAGCTTAGTAGGGCCCGATACGCAGTATTTT. It is translated as CASSLVGPDTQYF. This chain links TRBV7-3 with TRBJ2-3; D gene ambiguous. Germline loops: CDR1 SGHTA, CDR2 FQGTGA. Trimming took 2 bases from V and 6 from J, leaving 9 bases between them. The CDR3 covers 13 residues.

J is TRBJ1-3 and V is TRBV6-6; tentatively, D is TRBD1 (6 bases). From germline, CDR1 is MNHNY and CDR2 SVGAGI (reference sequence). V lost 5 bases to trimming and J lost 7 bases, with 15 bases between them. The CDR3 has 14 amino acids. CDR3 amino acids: CASSPTGFGNTIYF. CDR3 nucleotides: TGTGCCAGCAGTCCAACAGGGTTCGGGAACACCATATATTTT.

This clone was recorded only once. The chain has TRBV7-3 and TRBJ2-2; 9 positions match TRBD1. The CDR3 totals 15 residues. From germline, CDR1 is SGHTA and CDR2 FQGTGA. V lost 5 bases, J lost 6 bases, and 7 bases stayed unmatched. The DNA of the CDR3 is TGTGCCAGCAGCCCACAGGGGGCCGGCGCCGGGGAGCTGTTTTTT. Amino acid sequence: CASSPQGAGAGELFF.

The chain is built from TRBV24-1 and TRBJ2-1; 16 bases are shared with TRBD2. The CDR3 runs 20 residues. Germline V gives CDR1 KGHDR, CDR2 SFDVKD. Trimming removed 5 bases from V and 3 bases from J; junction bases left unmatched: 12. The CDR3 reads CATSAIPGLAGGRGYNEQFF. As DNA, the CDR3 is TGTGCCACCAGTGCCATACCGGGACTAGCGGGAGGGCGTGGCTACAATGAGCAGTTCTTC.

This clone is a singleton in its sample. This CDR3 is CASLNGQGVQPQHF. In DNA, the CDR3 is TGTGCCAGTTTGAATGGACAGGGAGTCCAGCCCCAGCATTTT. The rearrangement joins TRBV19 to TRBJ1-5; TRBD1 aligns across 8 bases. The ends lost 8 bases at V and 7 bases at J; junction bases unmatched: 10. Germline V lookup: CDR1 LNHDA, CDR2 SQIVND (reference sequence). This CDR3 has 14 amino acids.